These T cell receptor beta chains were read from a single sample in a study of circulating and synovial CD4+ cells in juvenile arthritis. The table came from immunoSEQ multiplex PCR; TCRdb's copy has only in-frame clones and leaves some out. The sample has around 16,000 clones; under 95% are singletons. Sequenced material: CD4+ T cells from blood. All receptors come from a human donor with juvenile idiopathic arthritis. Each CDR3 is given with its conserved first and last residue. Fields, in order: D gene, V gene, J gene, clone size, CDR3 protein, CDR3 DNA. The D gene is left open where the match is weak. Size tells how often a clone was seen (once, few, many) or the class of an expanded clone, and some rows leave it out.

TRBD2	TRBV19	TRBJ2-7	-	CASSIGGRGLAAAYEQYF	TGTGCCAGTAGTATAGGGGGCCGAGGACTAGCGGCAGCCTACGAGCAGTACTTC
TRBD1	TRBV19	TRBJ1-5	-	CASYRTGGNQPQHF	TGTGCCAGCTACCGGACAGGGGGCAATCAGCCCCAGCATTTT
-	TRBV30	TRBJ1-6	-	CAWSVTRTGDSPLHF	TGTGCCTGGAGTGTGACTCGGACGGGGGATTCACCCCTCCACTTT
TRBD2	TRBV7-2	TRBJ2-3	-	CASSLEPLAGGRTDTQYF	TGTGCCAGCAGCTTAGAACCGCTAGCGGGAGGGAGAACAGATACGCAGTATTTT
-	TRBV10-3	TRBJ1-6	-	CAISELAPTGYNSPLHF	TGTGCCATCAGTGAATTGGCCCCGACGGGGTATAATTCACCCCTCCACTTT
-	TRBV30	TRBJ2-4	-	CAWKGGGDIQYF	TGTGCCTGGAAGGGGGGGGGCGACATTCAGTACTTC
-	TRBV18	TRBJ2-1	-	CASSPPEGSEQFF	TGTGCCAGCTCACCACCGGAAGGGAGTGAGCAGTTCTTC
-	TRBV30	TRBJ1-2	-	CAWSVPLIWRGYTF	TGTGCCTGGAGTGTACCCCTCATTTGGAGAGGCTACACCTTC
-	TRBV6-5	TRBJ2-7	-	CASRATGPYEQYF	TGTGCCAGCAGGGCTACAGGGCCCTACGAGCAGTACTTC
-	TRBV2	TRBJ1-1	-	CASSEQGLENTEAFF	TGTGCCAGCAGTGAACAGGGTTTGGAGAACACTGAAGCTTTCTTT
-	TRBV25-1	TRBJ2-1	once	CASSEPGTHNEQFF	TGTGCCAGCAGTGAACCAGGGACACACAATGAGCAGTTCTTC
-	TRBV7-9	TRBJ1-2	-	CASSDRGGSGYTF	TGTGCCAGCAGTGATCGAGGGGGAAGTGGCTACACCTTC
-	TRBV13	TRBJ1-2	-	CASSLALRGKESGGYTF	TGTGCCAGCAGCTTAGCCCTCCGGGGGAAGGAATCCGGTGGCTACACCTTC
-	TRBV5-6	TRBJ2-5	once	CASSLKGPQETQYF	TGTGCCAGCAGCTTGAAGGGGCCCCAAGAGACCCAGTACTTC
TRBD1	TRBV29-1	TRBJ2-3	-	CSGGRQGSDTQYF	TGCAGCGGGGGACGACAGGGGTCAGATACGCAGTATTTT
-	TRBV4-3	TRBJ1-4	few	CASSHRHRAINEKLFF	TGCGCCAGCAGCCACAGACACAGGGCCATTAATGAAAAACTGTTTTTT
TRBD2	TRBV30	TRBJ2-1	-	CAWRIGGGYEQFF	TGTGCCTGGAGAATCGGGGGGGGCTATGAGCAGTTCTTC
TRBD1	TRBV7-9	TRBJ1-5	-	CASSLGGTGYRNQPQHF	TGTGCCAGCAGCTTAGGAGGGACAGGGTATCGCAATCAGCCCCAGCATTTT
TRBD2	TRBV5-1	TRBJ2-3	-	CASSSRGAQDTQYF	TGCGCCAGCAGCTCGCGGGGGGCGCAAGATACGCAGTATTTT
-	TRBV19	TRBJ1-6	-	CATSPGQNNSPLHF	TGTGCCACCTCCCCCGGACAGAATAATTCACCCCTCCACTTT
TRBD1	TRBV30	TRBJ2-2	-	CAWSPIRQGADTGELFF	TGTGCCTGGAGTCCTATACGACAGGGGGCGGACACCGGGGAGCTGTTTTTT
-	TRBV7-2	TRBJ1-5	-	CASSLAGRGQPQHF	TGTGCCAGCAGCTTAGCGGGGAGGGGCCAGCCCCAGCATTTT